One and the same sample provided the 17 T cell receptor beta chains below, sequenced in a study of blood T cells in healthy people across ages. For the second PCR, which ran for roughly 7 to 11 cycles, a sample-barcoded 5' primer and a J-beta primer mix were used. TCRdb independently ran MiXCR on the 5' RACE reads; one entry per CDR3 protein. The top ten hold around 8% of the sample, which has around 1,500,000 distinct CDR3 sequences, roughly 40% seen once. Sequencing was carried out using blood. The receptors originated from a woman aged 18-29 years in good health.

This clonotype was picked up a small number of times. The chain carries TRBV4-2 and TRBJ2-7; 8 positions match TRBD1. CDR1 and CDR2 from the germline V gene are LGHNA and YNFKEQ. The trim removed 4 bases at V and 2 bases at J, leaving 16 bases unmatched. The CDR3 loop spans 18 amino acids. CDR3: CASSRGGQDDYLTYEQYF. The DNA for the CDR3 is TGTGCCAGCAGCCGAGGGGGACAGGATGACTACCTTACCTACGAGCAGTACTTC.

This clonotype was seen only a few times. This chain connects TRBV10-3 to TRBJ2-1, with D maybe TRBD2 (6 bases). Germline V CDR1 and CDR2: ENHRY, SYGVKD. V lost 10 bases to trimming and J lost 0 bases, with 16 bases between them. The CDR3 extends over 15 amino acids. The CDR3 DNA reads TGTGCCACCCACGATGGGGGGAGCTCCTACAATGAGCAGTTCTTC. Translated, it gives CATHDGGSSYNEQFF.

This sequence joins TRBV20-1 and TRBJ2-3; 7 nucleotides line up with TRBD1. The CDR3 runs 15 residues. Germline V gives CDR1 DFQATT, CDR2 SNEGSKA (reference sequence). V was pared by 2 bases and J by 0 bases, with 5 bases of the junction left unmatched. The CDR3 DNA follows: TGCAGTGCTAGAAGACAGGGAACTAGCACAGATACGCAGTATTTT. Residues: CSARRQGTSTDTQYF.

On this clonotype itself: This may be a read error: a much more frequent sequence differs by one nucleotide. The J gene is TRBJ2-1, the V gene TRBV4-1, with TRBD2 identical over 9 bases. TRBJ2-7 explains the end of the DNA better; the J call may be wrong. CDR1 and CDR2 (germline): MGHRA, YSYEKL. The CDR3 is made up of 20 amino acids. The CDR3 loop is CASSPRPPDSGGLSYNEQYF. As DNA, the CDR3 is TGCGCCAGCAGCCCACGCCCTCCGGATAGCGGGGGCCTCTCCTACAATGAGCAGTACTTC.

This chain joins TRBV27 and TRBJ2-5; TRBD2 aligns across 10 bases. The J call may not be correct, given that the DNA end is closer to TRBJ2-7. Germline V gene data show CDR1 as MNHEY and CDR2 as SMNVEV (reference sequence). The CDR3 covers 13 residues. The CDR3 spells CASSALAGAEQYF. The CDR3 DNA sequence: TGTGCCAGCAGCGCTCTAGCGGGAGCCGAGCAGTACTTC.

The chain has TRBV6-2 or TRBV6-3 and TRBJ2-7; D is possibly TRBD1 (5 bases). In germline, CDR1 is MNHEY, CDR2 SVGEGT. The ends were cut back, 7 bases at V and 7 bases at J, with 14 bases in the middle. This CDR3 is built from 12 residues. The CDR3 loop reads CASTTIREEQYF. The CDR3 DNA reads as TGTGCCAGCACCACAATCAGGGAAGAGCAGTACTTC.

V usage is TRBV12-3 or TRBV12-4 and J usage is TRBJ1-1; 7 nucleotides align to TRBD1. The CDR3 is 17 residues long. V lost 5 bases and J lost 0; bases outside the gene matches: 12. In DNA, the CDR3 is TGTGCCAGCAGTCAGGTCAAACAGGGGCTACTGAACACTGAAGCTTTCTTT. As protein: CASSQVKQGLLNTEAFF.

The V gene is TRBV29-1, the J gene TRBJ2-7; D gene uncertain. The ends were cut back, 4 bases at V and 7 bases at J, with 29 bases in the middle. Germline CDR1 is SQVTM and CDR2 is ANQGSEA. There are 17 residues in the CDR3. The CDR3 reads CSVVGTKSIQSYNEQYF. The CDR3 DNA is TGCAGCGTTGTTGGAACCAAGTCCATACAATCATACAATGAGCAGTACTTC.

The J gene is TRBJ1-5, the V gene TRBV6-7; the match to TRBD1 covers 7 bases. TRBV6-7 is an ORF for which the function is uncertain. The CDR3 has 17 residues. V shed 2 bases, J shed 6 bases, and the junction held 13 bases outside the gene matches. The CDR3 loop reads CASSYGGTALTVQPQHF. CDR3 bases: TGTGCCAGCAGTTACGGCGGGACAGCGCTTACGGTTCAGCCCCAGCATTTT.

This clonotype was seen more than once but under ten times. The rearrangement uses TRBV20-1 and TRBJ2-7; D ambiguous. The germline V gene has CDR1 DFQATT and CDR2 SNEGSKA (reference sequence). The V and J ends lost 7 bases and 2 bases respectively, with 9 bases between them. The CDR3 spans 11 residues. CDR3 region: CSVPRTYEQYF. DNA of the CDR3: TGCAGTGTTCCGCGGACCTACGAGCAGTACTTC.

The V and J genes are TRBV25-1 and TRBJ2-2, with D tentatively TRBD2 (5 bases). Germline V gene sequence: CDR1 MGHDK, CDR2 SYGVNS. Trimming removed 1 base at V and 2 bases at J, with 11 bases between. The CDR3 covers 16 residues. The CDR3 DNA reads as TGTGCCAGCAGTGAATGGGCTAGACTAAACACCGGGGAGCTGTTTTTT. It specifies CASSEWARLNTGELFF.

V and J are TRBV20-1 and TRBJ2-3, with D hard to call. The CDR3 contains 12 residues. Trimming took off 1 base at V and 4 bases at J, with 6 bases between the two ends. Germline CDR1 and CDR2: DFQATT and SNEGSKA (reference sequence). The CDR3 is CSARVTPDTQYF. In DNA, the CDR3 is TGCAGTGCTAGAGTCACTCCAGATACGCAGTATTTT.

This clonotype was detected only a few times. The chain is built from TRBV6-6 and TRBJ1-6; D unresolved. Germline loops: CDR1 MNHNY, CDR2 SVGAGI (reference sequence). The V gene lost 6 bases and the J gene lost 8 bases, with 11 bases spanning the gap. The CDR3 runs to 13 residues. The CDR3 is CASSDQADSPLHF. DNA for the CDR3: TGTGCCAGCAGCGATCAAGCGGATTCACCCCTCCACTTT.

The table lists this clonotype with a few counts. The chain is built from TRBV6-1 and TRBJ1-5; unclear D gene. This CDR3 is 14 amino acids long. Germline V gives CDR1 MNHNS, CDR2 SASEGT. Trimming took 6 bases from V and 6 from J, leaving 15 bases between them. CDR3 DNA: TGTGCCAGCAGCCCAGAGGCGGGCCTTCAGCCCCAGCATTTT. Translating it yields CASSPEAGLQPQHF.

Concerning this clonotype itself: The junction departs from the called germline gene at one end, perhaps through a read error. The CDR3 protein is CASSQVTAEIQYF. CDR3 sequence (DNA): TGCGCCAGCAGCCAAGTGACCGCGGAGATCCAGTACTTC. The chain recombines TRBV4-1 with TRBJ2-5; no firm D call. Per the germline V gene, CDR1 is MGHRA and CDR2 is YSYEKL. The CDR3 sequence is 13 residues long.

This clonotype came up many times. V usage is TRBV7-2 and J usage is TRBJ2-4; D call uncertain. The CDR3 has 15 amino acids. V was pared by 3 bases and J by 1 base, with 10 bases between. Germline V gives CDR1 SGHTA, CDR2 FQGNSA. The CDR3 DNA follows: TGTGCCAGCAGCTTTAGGATTTTGGCCAAAAACATTCAGTACTTC. This translates into CASSFRILAKNIQYF.

The V gene is TRBV30, the J gene TRBJ1-1; 7 bases line up with TRBD1. CDR3 length: 13 amino acids. V lost 4 bases, J lost 0 bases, and 2 bases stayed unmatched. Germline CDR1 and CDR2: GTSNPN and SVGIG (reference sequence). The CDR3 region is CAWTRGLNTEAFF. The CDR3 DNA reads TGTGCCTGGACTAGGGGGCTGAACACTGAAGCTTTCTTT.